The sequence of this T cell receptor beta chain was determined in a study of cytomegalovirus exposure and HLA in healthy donors. Study-wide findings and caveats: Despite most TCR sequences being rare, some public TCRs occurred in many donors. The study recorded over 150 TCR beta chains that were cytomegalovirus-associated. High specificity and sensitivity for cytomegalovirus status were reported for the classifier.

Using immunoSEQ multiplex PCR, the repertoire was profiled, and TCRdb retains in-frame clones only, with some absent. The data contain around 120,000 clones, approximately 88% of them seen just once; the ten biggest clones take up more than 1.5%. While the first cohort had around 700 subjects, the donors belonged to the separate validation cohort of over a hundred subjects. V was clipped by 3 bases and J by 5 bases; unmatched bases: 6. In germline, CDR1 is MGHRA, CDR2 YSYEKL. The CDR3 consists of 16 residues. Regarding this clone: Its antigen is as yet unknown.

Sequenced input: PBMCs. The TCR sequence derives from a man younger than 35 in good health and CMV-seronegative. The J gene is TRBJ2-3, the V gene TRBV4-1, with TRBD2 matching over 12 bases. The chain's CDR3 is CASSHLAGGRGDTQYF. DNA of the CDR3: TGCGCCAGCAGCCATCTAGCGGGGGGGCGTGGAGATACGCAGTATTTT.